A single sample gave rise to the 32 T cell receptor beta chains below, sequenced in a study of memory CD4+ T cells and cytomegalovirus serostatus. Single viable CD3+CD4+CD8-CD45RO+ cells were sorted as the memory CD4+ T cells. Sequencing was performed with immunoSEQ multiplex PCR; in TCRdb, only in-frame clones are kept and a portion is missing. Of 50,000 to 55,000 clones in the sample, roughly 80% are singletons; the top ten hold 0.77%. The sample comprised memory CD4+ T cells from blood. The receptors here all came from an adult in good health and CMV-seronegative.

This clone turned up a few times. The chain uses TRBV11-2 and TRBJ2-1, with 11 bases identical to TRBD2. Trimming removed 0 bases from V and 7 bases from J; junction bases left unmatched: 8. Germline V gene sequence: CDR1 SGHAT, CDR2 FQNNGV. The CDR3 has 17 residues. The CDR3 sequence: CASSLDRSSGGRNEQFF. The CDR3 coding sequence is TGTGCCAGCAGCTTAGATCGGTCTAGCGGGGGGCGGAATGAGCAGTTCTTC.

The chain is built from TRBV5-4 and TRBJ2-7, with 9 bases identical to TRBD1. The germline CDR1 and CDR2 sequences are SGHNT and YYREEE (reference sequence). This CDR3 is built from 14 residues. Losses at the gene ends were 3 bases for V and 7 bases for J; bases not matched to a gene: 8. The CDR3 protein is CASSSAGTGREQYF. The CDR3 coding sequence is TGTGCCAGCAGCTCAGCCGGGACAGGGAGGGAGCAGTACTTC. The entire variable domain, with the rest obtained from reference TRBV5-4 and TRBJ2-7, is as follows: ETGVTQSPTHLIKTRGQQVTLRCSSQSGHNTVSWYQQALGQGPQFIFQYYREEENGRGNFPPRFSGLQFPNYSSELNVNALELDDSALYLCASSSAGTGREQYFGPGTRLTVT.

The chain joins TRBV27 to TRBJ1-1, with D perhaps TRBD1 (5 bases). The CDR3 spans 13 residues. The germline V gene encodes CDR1 MNHEY and CDR2 SMNVEV (reference sequence). V gave up 2 bases and J gave up 4 bases, with 8 bases separating them. CDR3 DNA: TGTGCCAGCAGTTTAAGGGGTGGCACTGAAGCTTTCTTT. It encodes CASSLRGGTEAFF.

The J gene is TRBJ2-5, the V gene TRBV5-6; D gene ambiguous. Trimming took 0 bases from V and 2 from J, leaving 8 bases between them. The length of the CDR3 is 14 residues. From germline, CDR1 is SGHDT and CDR2 YYEEEE. The CDR3: CASSLGLGQETQYF. CDR3 bases: TGTGCCAGCAGCTTGGGTTTGGGACAAGAGACCCAGTACTTC.

This chain links TRBV2 with TRBJ1-2; 10 bases fit TRBD1. Germline V lookup: CDR1 SNHLY, CDR2 FYNNEI. The CDR3 sequence is 15 residues long. With 10 bases clipped from V and 4 bases from J, the junction kept 12 bases outside the gene matches. As DNA, the CDR3 is TGTGCCACCGGGACAGGGGACCTCCTTAGCTATGGCTACACCTTC. It is translated as CATGTGDLLSYGYTF.

The chain's CDR3 is CASSTGGRRDTEAFF. Written as DNA, the CDR3 is TGCGCCAGCAGCACAGGGGGCAGGAGGGACACTGAAGCTTTCTTT. This chain uses TRBV5-1 with TRBJ1-1; 9 bases match TRBD1. Germline trimming cut 4 bases from V and 3 bases from J; bases unmatched to any gene: 7. Germline CDR1 and CDR2: SGHRS and YFSETQ. The length of the CDR3 is 15 residues.

The chain joins TRBV20-1 to TRBJ1-1; the D is unclear. This CDR3 spans 11 amino acids. V was shortened by 5 bases and J by 5 bases, with 9 bases between the two germline ends. Germline V gives CDR1 DFQATT, CDR2 SNEGSKA (reference sequence). The CDR3 DNA reads as TGCAGTGCTCTCGATGGGACTGAAGCTTTCTTT. Translating gives CSALDGTEAFF.

The V gene is TRBV6-4, the J gene TRBJ1-1; possible D gene TRBD1, 6 bases. Germline-derived CDR1 and CDR2 are MRHNA and SNTAGT. This CDR3 is built from 14 residues. Trimming pared 0 bases from V and 4 bases from J, leaving 9 bases between. CDR3 DNA: TGTGCCAGCAGTGACTCGTCCAGGGGCACTGAAGCTTTCTTT. Protein sequence: CASSDSSRGTEAFF.

The chain recombines TRBV2 with TRBJ1-5, with 9 bases aligning to TRBD1. The CDR3 has 16 amino acids. V lost 4 bases and J lost 7; bases outside the gene matches: 11. CDR1 SNHLY and CDR2 FYNNEI come from the germline V gene. The CDR3 bases are TGTGCCAGCAGTGCTTCGGGACAGGGCCTGGGCCAGCCCCAGCATTTT. Amino acid sequence: CASSASGQGLGQPQHF.

V usage is TRBV4-3 and J usage is TRBJ2-1, with 7 bases that match TRBD1. Germline CDR1 and CDR2: LGHNA and YSLEER. The CDR3 length is 16 residues. The V segment lost 3 bases and the J segment 4 bases; nucleotides outside the gene matches: 9. The DNA for the CDR3 is TGCGCCAGCAGCCAGACAACCGGGACAGCTTACAATGAGCAGTTCTTC. Its protein is CASSQTTGTAYNEQFF.

V gene TRBV5-5 combines with J gene TRBJ1-2; D ambiguous. CDR3 length equals 14 residues. Per germline, CDR1 SGHKS and CDR2 YYEKEE (reference sequence). Trimming left V 0 bases short and J 4 bases short, with 10 bases between. The CDR3 spells CASSLERTFYGYTF. DNA for the CDR3: TGTGCCAGCAGCTTGGAGAGGACCTTCTATGGCTACACCTTC.

The chain links TRBV28 to TRBJ2-1, with 8 bases fitting TRBD2. J gave up 9 bases and V 10 bases, and 8 bases lay outside the gene matches. CDR3 size: 12 residues. The germline CDR1 and CDR2 sequences are MDHEN and SYDVKM. CDR3 in amino acids: CAIPPAGGEQFF. The CDR3 DNA is TGTGCCATCCCTCCTGCGGGGGGTGAGCAGTTCTTC. Full variable domain (remainder filled in from reference TRBV28 and TRBJ2-1): DVKVTQSSRYLVKRTGEKVFLECVQDMDHENMFWYRQDPGLGLRLIYFSYDVKMKEKGDIPEGYSVSREKKERFSLILESASTNQTSMYLCAIPPAGGEQFFGPGTRLTVL.

This chain connects TRBV29-1 to TRBJ1-1, with D unresolved. V dropped 7 bases and J dropped 8 bases, with 14 bases sitting between them. Germline CDR1 reads SQVTM; CDR2 reads ANQGSEA. The CDR3 sequence is 11 residues long. CDR3 region: CSATDGREAFF. The CDR3 DNA follows: TGCAGCGCCACGGACGGTAGAGAAGCTTTCTTT.

The rearrangement uses TRBV5-6 and TRBJ1-3; no reliable D call. V lost 4 bases and J lost 0, with 17 bases in between. Germline CDR1 SGHDT, CDR2 YYEEEE. The CDR3 totals 17 residues. The CDR3 coding sequence is TGTGCCAGCAGCCTGGAACCAGGCCTGGACTCTGGAAACACCATATATTTT. It translates to CASSLEPGLDSGNTIYF.

The chain recombines TRBV5-1 with TRBJ1-1; TRBD1 is a possible D gene (6 bases). Germline V CDR1 and CDR2: SGHRS, YFSETQ. This CDR3 is 16 amino acids long. Trimming pared 3 bases from V and 0 bases from J, leaving 15 bases between. CDR3 loop: CASSSSVQGLNTEAFF. The DNA of the CDR3 is TGCGCCAGCAGCTCGTCGGTACAGGGACTGAACACTGAAGCTTTCTTT.

This clone showed up just a few times. The chain employs TRBV30 and TRBJ1-5, with a tentative D call TRBD1 (5 bases). This CDR3 is 17 amino acids long. CDR1 and CDR2 (germline): GTSNPN, SVGIG (reference sequence). Trimming cost V 1 base and J 4 bases, with 20 bases left between them. CDR3 nucleotide sequence: TGTGCCTGGAGTGGTTTCACAGCGGGGGTCGATAATCAGCCCCAGCATTTT. It yields the protein CAWSGFTAGVDNQPQHF.

CDR3 sequence (DNA): TGTGCCAGCAGCTTCGGGGGGAGCACAGATACGCAGTATTTT. Protein sequence: CASSFGGSTDTQYF. V gene TRBV7-2 combines with J gene TRBJ2-3, with 7 bases fitting TRBD2. The V segment lost 3 bases and the J segment 0 bases; nucleotides outside the gene matches: 0. The germline CDR1 and CDR2 sequences are SGHTA and FQGNSA. There are 14 residues in the CDR3.

V is TRBV30 and J is TRBJ2-7; weak D call: TRBD1 (6 bases). The germline gives CDR1 GTSNPN, CDR2 SVGIG (reference sequence). Between the trimmed V and J ends, which lost 8 bases and 4 bases, there was a span of 21 bases. The CDR3 spans 14 residues. The CDR3 region is CAQRGWGTNYEQYF. The CDR3 DNA sequence: TGTGCCCAAAGGGGGTGGGGGACGAATTACGAGCAGTACTTC.

This rearrangement joins TRBV7-3 to TRBJ2-3; 7 bases agree with TRBD2. V dropped 5 bases and J dropped 4; count of bases not matched to a gene: 6. Germline V gene data show CDR1 as SGHTA and CDR2 as FQGTGA. The CDR3 runs 14 residues. The CDR3 nucleotides read TGTGCCAGCAGCCCTGGACTAGGAGCAGATACGCAGTATTTT. Amino acid sequence: CASSPGLGADTQYF.

The rearrangement joins TRBV5-1 to TRBJ2-3; D ambiguous. The CDR3 extends over 15 amino acids. The germline V gene has CDR1 SGHRS and CDR2 YFSETQ. Trimming removed 1 base from V and 3 bases from J, with 12 bases in between. The CDR3 here is CASSLRNLGTDTQYF. CDR3 DNA: TGCGCCAGCAGCTTGCGTAATCTGGGGACAGATACGCAGTATTTT.

This clone was detected only once. The CDR3 coding sequence is TGCGCCAGCAGAAACACTTTCTCTGGGGCCAACGTCCTGACTTTC. This codes for CASRNTFSGANVLTF. The rearrangement links TRBV5-1 to TRBJ2-6; D gene uncertain. Per germline, CDR1 SGHRS and CDR2 YFSETQ. This CDR3 contains 15 residues. V lost 5 bases and J 0 bases, leaving 9 bases between the germline ends.

The CDR3 region has the DNA TGTGCCAGCAGTTATAGGCGGGGAGAGACCCAGTACTTC. Protein product: CASSYRRGETQYF. The V call is TRBV7-3, the J call TRBJ2-5; D is possibly TRBD2 (6 bases). Germline CDR1 is SGHTA and CDR2 is FQGTGA. V was clipped by 6 bases and J by 4 bases, with 12 bases between them. The CDR3 contains 13 residues.

This sequence joins TRBV7-9 and TRBJ2-1, with no clear D. The CDR3 sequence is 12 residues long. V lost 3 bases, J lost 10 bases, and 10 bases lay in between. Per germline, CDR1 SEHNR and CDR2 FQNEAQ (reference sequence). The CDR3 protein is CASSFISREQFF. The CDR3 DNA reads as TGTGCCAGCAGCTTTATCTCCCGGGAGCAGTTCTTC.

The chain joins TRBV16 to TRBJ1-1; no clear D. Germline V gene data show CDR1 as KGHSY and CDR2 as FQNENV. Deletions cut 4 bases from V and 1 base from J, with 10 bases between. The CDR3 covers 14 residues. This CDR3 reads CASSLKQENTEAFF. In nucleotides, the CDR3 is TGTGCCAGCAGCCTCAAGCAGGAGAACACTGAAGCTTTCTTT.

The chain couples TRBV12-5 to TRBJ2-7; weak D call: TRBD2 (5 bases). The germline V and J ends were trimmed by 2 bases and 3 bases, with 5 bases remaining between them. Germline CDR1 and CDR2: LGHNT and FRNRAP. This CDR3 has 12 amino acids. In nucleotides, the CDR3 is TGTGCTAGTGGTTTGCGGGGCTACGAGCAGTACTTC. Encoded protein: CASGLRGYEQYF.

DNA of the CDR3: TGTGCCAGCAGCCCACTCCGGGAGAACAAAATAGAAGCTTTCTTT. Protein product: CASSPLRENKIEAFF. This chain uses TRBV5-4 with TRBJ1-1, with D unclear. CDR3 length: 15 amino acids. Germline V gene lookup returns CDR1 SGHNT and CDR2 YYREEE (reference sequence). The V and J ends lost 4 bases and 8 bases respectively, with 21 bases between them.

The chain uses TRBV7-6 and TRBJ2-3, with a tentative D call TRBD1 (6 bases). From germline, CDR1 is SGHVS and CDR2 FNYEAQ. The CDR3 totals 12 residues. Trimming removed 4 bases from V and 10 bases from J, with 12 bases in between. The CDR3 protein is CASSSTTGSQYF. CDR3 nucleotides: TGTGCCAGCAGCTCTACTACAGGGTCGCAGTATTTT.

V and J are TRBV7-8 and TRBJ1-1; D is possibly TRBD1 (6 bases). V lost 1 base and J 0 bases, leaving 6 bases between the germline ends. There are 14 residues in the CDR3. In germline, CDR1 is SGHVS, CDR2 FQNEAQ. CDR3 sequence reads: CASSLGGLNTEAFF. The CDR3 bases are TGTGCCAGCAGCTTAGGGGGGCTGAACACTGAAGCTTTCTTT.

The V call is TRBV28, the J call TRBJ1-5, with D possibly TRBD1 on 5 matching bases. Looked up from germline, CDR1 is MDHEN and CDR2 is SYDVKM. Trimming removed 7 bases from V and 5 bases from J, with 18 bases in between. This CDR3 has 15 amino acids. The CDR3 protein is CASIRDRSRDQPQHF. The CDR3 DNA reads TGTGCCAGCATCCGCGACAGATCCAGGGATCAGCCCCAGCATTTT.

The chain uses TRBV6-6 and TRBJ2-3; TRBD1 matches at 9 bases. There are 15 residues in the CDR3. The germline gives CDR1 MNHNY, CDR2 SVGAGI (reference sequence). V trimming: 5 bases; J trimming: 4 bases; junction bases outside the gene matches: 7. The DNA for the CDR3 is TGTGCCAGCAGTAACCGGGACAGGGTGTCAGATACGCAGTATTTT. It codes for CASSNRDRVSDTQYF.

V is TRBV7-9 and J is TRBJ1-1, with TRBD1 matching over 7 bases. The CDR3 has 15 amino acids. With V trimmed by 4 bases and J by 0 bases, 5 bases remained unmatched. Per the germline V gene, CDR1 is SEHNR and CDR2 is FQNEAQ (reference sequence). The CDR3 DNA reads TGTGCCAGCAGCTACAGCGGGACAGTGAACACTGAAGCTTTCTTT. It yields the protein CASSYSGTVNTEAFF.

J is TRBJ1-2 and V is TRBV19, with D tentatively TRBD1 (5 bases). The CDR3 consists of 15 residues. V shed 6 bases and J shed 0 bases, with 14 bases lying between them. Looked up from germline, CDR1 is LNHDA and CDR2 is SQIVND (reference sequence). The CDR3 protein is CASRLDRTPNYGYTF. For the CDR3, the DNA is TGTGCCAGTAGGCTAGACAGAACTCCTAACTATGGCTACACCTTC.